This paragraph covers one TCR beta chain sequence. No antigen is known for it. These data are taken from a study of shared clonotypes between healthy human individuals. In germline, CDR1 is LNHDA, CDR2 SQIVND (reference sequence). Trimming stripped 7 bases from V and 1 base from J, with 7 bases between. The CDR3 spans 12 residues. Each subset's genomic DNA was shared equally among a number of immunoSEQ plates. Methods used by the authors: ImmunoSEQ yielded junction-only sequences lacking quality scores, so filtering differed. Only in-frame clones appear in the TCRdb table, and some are missing; sequencing was by immunoSEQ multiplex PCR. The V and J calls and clone size are taken from that table; D and trimming were inferred from the DNA. Here the sample spans 2 million to 2.5 million clones, approximately 94% being singletons. Study-level points and caveats: Generation of non-shared clonotypes was less probable than generation of clonotypes shared by all four donors.

A split of CD4+ cells into CD45RA+ naive and CD45RA-negative memory subsets was performed. The chain couples TRBV19 to TRBJ2-5; TRBD1 is a possible D gene (5 bases). The sample taken for sequencing was naive CD4+ T cells sorted from blood. Subset defined: CD45RA+ positively selected. The receptor's source is a man younger than 35 in good health. The CDR3 reads CASKGAQETQYF. In DNA form, the CDR3 reads TGTGCCAGTAAAGGGGCCCAAGAGACCCAGTACTTC. Full variable domain (missing parts from reference TRBV19 and TRBJ2-5): DGGITQSPKYLFRKEGQNVTLSCEQNLNHDAMYWYRQDPGQGLRLIYYSQIVNDFQKGDIAEGYSVSREKKESFPLTVTSAQKNPTAFYLCASKGAQETQYFGPGTRLLVL.